The subject of this entry is one TCR beta chain. Its antigen is unknown. A read error is possible here, since a much larger clone lies one base away. These data belong to a study of post-analysis software for immune sequencing data. The TCR beta cDNA libraries carried unique molecular identifiers. Input of roughly 0.95 to 10 million T cells yielded roughly 0.5 million cDNA molecules. TCRdb re-called the PCR reads with MiXCR, one entry per CDR3 protein. The sample includes a few hundred thousand distinct CDR3 sequences, about 40% seen only once; the top ten take 4% to 6%. Study-level results: Significantly decreased normalized Chao1 diversity was recorded for multiple sclerosis patients relative to controls.

The TCR was taken from a girl between 10 and 17 years old with multiple sclerosis. Material: blood.

The CDR3 nucleotides are TGTGCCAGCAGTGCCCGGGGGAACTATGGCTACACCTTC. It specifies CASSARGNYGYTF. V usage is TRBV6-1 and J usage is TRBJ1-2, with D possibly being TRBD1 (5 bases). The CDR3 spans 13 residues. The germline V gene encodes CDR1 MNHNS and CDR2 SASEGT. Trimming shortened V by 4 bases and J by 2 bases, and 8 bases separated the two germline ends.